This TCR beta chain is from a study of cytomegalovirus exposure and HLA in healthy donors. Study details: The 120 validation repertoires and the approximately 690 first-cohort repertoires shared a platform, a later analysis reported. The study, taken as a whole, reports: Subsequent analysis of the 110 or so validation repertoires found a tendency for first-cohort TCR clusters to co-occur. There were 150 to 200 TCR beta chains listed as cytomegalovirus-associated.

TCRdb's copy holds only in-frame clones and misses some; the assay was immunoSEQ multiplex PCR. Among approximately 230,000 clones, over 75% were seen once, and the ten largest hold around 12%. Concerning this clone: Its antigen is as yet unknown.

Sequenced material: PBMCs. The TCR sequence derives from a man aged 18 to 30 in good health and CMV-seropositive.

The CDR3 coding sequence is TGTGCCAGCAGTTTATTAAGGGGGACAGCCTACGAGCAGTACTTC. Its translation is CASSLLRGTAYEQYF. The V gene is TRBV28, the J gene TRBJ2-7; 7 positions match TRBD1. CDR1 MDHEN and CDR2 SYDVKM come from the germline V gene. Trimming removed 1 base from V and 2 bases from J; junction bases left unmatched: 5. The CDR3 has 15 amino acids.